This T cell receptor beta chain was profiled in a study of shared clonotypes between healthy human individuals. The table came from immunoSEQ multiplex PCR; TCRdb's copy has only in-frame clones and leaves some out. Here the sample spans some 1 million clones, around 75% being singletons. The V and J ends lost 4 bases and 1 base respectively, with 15 bases between them. CDR1 is MGHRA, CDR2 YSYEKL, per germline. The CDR3 runs 16 residues. All donors were Caucasian adults living in Nashville, Tennessee. This rearrangement joins TRBV4-1 to TRBJ2-3; D not certain. The sequenced material came from memory CD4+ T cells sorted from blood. Sample subset: CD45RA-negative fraction. The origin of this receptor is a man aged 18-30 years in good health. The DNA for the CDR3 is TGCGCCAGCAGCCCCTTGGACGCCTGTGGCACAGATACGCAGTATTTT. Translated, it gives CASSPLDACGTDTQYF.